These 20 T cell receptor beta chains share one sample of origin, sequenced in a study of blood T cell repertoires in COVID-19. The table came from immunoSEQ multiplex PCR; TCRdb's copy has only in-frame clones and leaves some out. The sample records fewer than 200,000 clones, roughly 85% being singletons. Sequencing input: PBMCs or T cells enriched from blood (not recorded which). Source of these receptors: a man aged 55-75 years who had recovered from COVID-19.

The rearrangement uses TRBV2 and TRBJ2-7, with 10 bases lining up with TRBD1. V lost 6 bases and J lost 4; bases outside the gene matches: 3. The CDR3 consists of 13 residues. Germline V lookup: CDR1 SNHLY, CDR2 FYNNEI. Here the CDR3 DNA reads TGTGCCAGCAGGGACAGGGGGGCTTACGAGCAGTACTTC. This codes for CASRDRGAYEQYF.

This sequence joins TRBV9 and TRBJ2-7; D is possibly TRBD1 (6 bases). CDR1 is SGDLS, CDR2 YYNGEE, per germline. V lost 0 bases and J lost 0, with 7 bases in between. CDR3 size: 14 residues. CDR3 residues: CASSVGTVSYEQYF. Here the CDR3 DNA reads TGTGCCAGCAGCGTAGGGACAGTCTCCTACGAGCAGTACTTC.

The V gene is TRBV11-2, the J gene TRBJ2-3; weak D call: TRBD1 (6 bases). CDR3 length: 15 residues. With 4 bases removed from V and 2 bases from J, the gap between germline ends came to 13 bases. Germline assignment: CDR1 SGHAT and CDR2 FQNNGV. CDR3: CASSYLTGITDTQYF. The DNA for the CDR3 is TGTGCCAGCAGCTATTTAACAGGGATCACAGATACGCAGTATTTT.

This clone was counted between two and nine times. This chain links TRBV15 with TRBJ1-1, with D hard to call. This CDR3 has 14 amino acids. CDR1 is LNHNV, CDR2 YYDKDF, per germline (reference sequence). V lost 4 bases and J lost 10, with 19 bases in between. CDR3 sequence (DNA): TGTGCCACCAGCACAGGTGGAGGGTTCGGTTCAGCTTTCTTT. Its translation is CATSTGGGFGSAFF.

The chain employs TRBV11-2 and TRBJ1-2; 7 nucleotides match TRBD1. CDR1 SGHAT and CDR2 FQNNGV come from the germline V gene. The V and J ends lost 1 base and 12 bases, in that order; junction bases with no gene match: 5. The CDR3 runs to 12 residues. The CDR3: CASSLGGQANTF. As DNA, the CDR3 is TGTGCCAGCAGCTTAGGCGGACAGGCAAACACCTTC.

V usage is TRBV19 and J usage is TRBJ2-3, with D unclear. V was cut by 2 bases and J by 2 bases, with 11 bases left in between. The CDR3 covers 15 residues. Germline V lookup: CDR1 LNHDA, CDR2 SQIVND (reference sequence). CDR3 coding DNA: TGTGCCAGTAGTATATCAGTTAATCCCACAGATACGCAGTATTTT. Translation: CASSISVNPTDTQYF.

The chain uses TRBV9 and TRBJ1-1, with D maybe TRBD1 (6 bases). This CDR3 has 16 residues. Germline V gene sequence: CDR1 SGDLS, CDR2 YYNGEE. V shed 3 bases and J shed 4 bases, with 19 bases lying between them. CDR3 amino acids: CASSAYEQGKGTEAFF. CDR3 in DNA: TGTGCCAGCAGCGCCTACGAACAGGGAAAGGGCACTGAAGCTTTCTTT.

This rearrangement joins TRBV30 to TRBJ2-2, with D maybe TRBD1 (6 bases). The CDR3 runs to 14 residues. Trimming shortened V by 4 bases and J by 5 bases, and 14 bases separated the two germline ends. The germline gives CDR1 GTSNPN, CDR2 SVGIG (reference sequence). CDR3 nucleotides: TGTGCCTGGACCCCAGGGGCCCAGACCGGGGAGCTGTTTTTT. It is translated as CAWTPGAQTGELFF.

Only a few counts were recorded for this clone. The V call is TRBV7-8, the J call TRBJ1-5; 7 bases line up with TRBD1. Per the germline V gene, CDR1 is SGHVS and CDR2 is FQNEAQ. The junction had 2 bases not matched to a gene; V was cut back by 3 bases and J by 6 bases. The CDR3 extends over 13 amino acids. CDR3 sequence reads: CASSLSGGQPQHF. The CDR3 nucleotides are TGTGCCAGCAGCTTGTCAGGGGGTCAGCCCCAGCATTTT.

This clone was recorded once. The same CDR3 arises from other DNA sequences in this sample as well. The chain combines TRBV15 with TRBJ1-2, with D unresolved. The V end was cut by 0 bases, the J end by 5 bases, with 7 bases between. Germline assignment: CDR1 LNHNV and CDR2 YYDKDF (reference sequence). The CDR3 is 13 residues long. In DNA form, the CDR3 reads TGTGCCACCAGCAGAGATGGGCGATATGGCTACACCTTC. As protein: CATSRDGRYGYTF.

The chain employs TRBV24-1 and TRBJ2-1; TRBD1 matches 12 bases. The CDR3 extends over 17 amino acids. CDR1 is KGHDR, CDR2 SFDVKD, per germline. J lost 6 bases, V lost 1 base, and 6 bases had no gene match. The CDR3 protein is CATSDLSGTGGINEQFF. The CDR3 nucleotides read TGTGCCACCAGTGATTTATCGGGGACAGGGGGCATCAATGAGCAGTTCTTC.

The chain's CDR3 is CASRTDRAGRDTEAFF. CDR3 DNA: TGTGCCAGCAGGACGGACAGGGCGGGTCGCGACACTGAAGCTTTCTTT. The chain joins TRBV6-4 to TRBJ1-1, with 8 bases aligning to TRBD1. This CDR3 is built from 16 residues. The J segment lost 3 bases and the V segment lost 6 bases, leaving 12 bases of the junction unmatched. Looked up from germline, CDR1 is MRHNA and CDR2 is SNTAGT.

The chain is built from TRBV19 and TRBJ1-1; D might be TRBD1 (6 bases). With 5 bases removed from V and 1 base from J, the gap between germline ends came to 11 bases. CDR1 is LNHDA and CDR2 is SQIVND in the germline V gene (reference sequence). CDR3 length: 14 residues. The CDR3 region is CASSSLRGNTEAFF. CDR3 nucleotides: TGTGCCAGTAGTTCCCTCAGGGGGAACACTGAAGCTTTCTTT.

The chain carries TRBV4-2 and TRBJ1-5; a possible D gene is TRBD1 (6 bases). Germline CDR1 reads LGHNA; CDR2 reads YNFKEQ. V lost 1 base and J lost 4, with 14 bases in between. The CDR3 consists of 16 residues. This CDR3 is CASSQVFGQINQPQHF. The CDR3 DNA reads TGTGCCAGCAGCCAAGTATTCGGACAGATTAATCAGCCCCAGCATTTT.

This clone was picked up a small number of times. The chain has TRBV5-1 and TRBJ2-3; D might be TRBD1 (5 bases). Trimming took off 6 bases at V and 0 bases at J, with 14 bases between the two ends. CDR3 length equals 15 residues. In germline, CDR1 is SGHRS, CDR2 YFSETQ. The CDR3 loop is CASNEAGPSTDTQYF. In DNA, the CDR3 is TGCGCCAGCAACGAGGCAGGGCCGAGCACAGATACGCAGTATTTT.

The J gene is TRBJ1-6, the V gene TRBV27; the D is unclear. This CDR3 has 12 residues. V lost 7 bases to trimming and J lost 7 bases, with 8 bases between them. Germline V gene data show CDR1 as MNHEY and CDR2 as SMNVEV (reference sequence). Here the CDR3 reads CASNSYNSPLHF. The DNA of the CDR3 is TGTGCCAGCAACAGTTACAATTCACCCCTCCACTTT.

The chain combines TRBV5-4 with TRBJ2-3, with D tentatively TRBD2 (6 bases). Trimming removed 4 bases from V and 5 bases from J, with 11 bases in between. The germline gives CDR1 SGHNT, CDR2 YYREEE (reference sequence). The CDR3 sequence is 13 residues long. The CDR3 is CASSPTRGDTQYF. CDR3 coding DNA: TGTGCCAGCAGCCCGACGCGGGGAGATACGCAGTATTTT.

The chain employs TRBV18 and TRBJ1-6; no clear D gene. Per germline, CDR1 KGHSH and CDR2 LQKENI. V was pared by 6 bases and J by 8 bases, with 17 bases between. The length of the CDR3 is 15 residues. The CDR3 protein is CASSQRRGRDSPLHF. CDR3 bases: TGTGCCAGCTCCCAACGTCGAGGGCGAGATTCACCCCTCCACTTT.

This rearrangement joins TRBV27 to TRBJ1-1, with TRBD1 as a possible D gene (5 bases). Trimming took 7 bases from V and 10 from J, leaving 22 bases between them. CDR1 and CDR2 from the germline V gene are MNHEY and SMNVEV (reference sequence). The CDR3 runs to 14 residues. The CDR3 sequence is CASNPQKVDKAAFF. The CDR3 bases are TGTGCCAGCAACCCTCAGAAAGTGGACAAGGCAGCTTTCTTT.

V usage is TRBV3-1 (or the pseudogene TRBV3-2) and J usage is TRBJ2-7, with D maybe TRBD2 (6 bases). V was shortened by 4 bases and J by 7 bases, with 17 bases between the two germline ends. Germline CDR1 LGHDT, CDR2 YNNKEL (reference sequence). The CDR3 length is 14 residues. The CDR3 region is CASSRDSHRPEQYF. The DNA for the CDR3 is TGTGCCAGCAGCCGGGACTCCCACCGCCCGGAGCAGTACTTC.